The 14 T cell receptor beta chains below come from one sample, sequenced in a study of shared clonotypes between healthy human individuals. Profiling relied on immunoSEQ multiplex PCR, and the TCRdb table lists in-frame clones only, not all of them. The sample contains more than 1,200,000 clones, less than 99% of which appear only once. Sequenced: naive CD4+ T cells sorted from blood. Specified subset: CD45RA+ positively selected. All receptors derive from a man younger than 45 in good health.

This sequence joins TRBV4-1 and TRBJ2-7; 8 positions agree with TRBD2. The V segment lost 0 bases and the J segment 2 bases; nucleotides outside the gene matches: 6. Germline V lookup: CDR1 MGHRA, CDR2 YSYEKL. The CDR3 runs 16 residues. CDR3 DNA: TGCGCCAGCAGCCAAGATCTTGGCGGGAGGACCTACGAGCAGTACTTC. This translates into CASSQDLGGRTYEQYF.

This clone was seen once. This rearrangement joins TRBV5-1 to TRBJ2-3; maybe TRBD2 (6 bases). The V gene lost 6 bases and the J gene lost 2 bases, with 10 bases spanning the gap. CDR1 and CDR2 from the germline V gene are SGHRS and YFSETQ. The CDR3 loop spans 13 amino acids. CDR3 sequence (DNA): TGCGCCAGCACCGGGGGATACACAGATACGCAGTATTTT. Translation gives CASTGGYTDTQYF.

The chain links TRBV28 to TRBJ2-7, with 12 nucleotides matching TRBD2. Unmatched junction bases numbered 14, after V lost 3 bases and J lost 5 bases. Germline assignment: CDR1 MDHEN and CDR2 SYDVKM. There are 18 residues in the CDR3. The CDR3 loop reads CASSFVTASGRVTNEQYF. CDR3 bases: TGTGCCAGCAGTTTCGTAACCGCTAGCGGGAGGGTAACCAACGAGCAGTACTTC.

Here the CDR3 DNA reads TGTGCCAGCAGCCCACGGACAGGGCCAGATACGCAGTATTTT. It codes for CASSPRTGPDTQYF. The V gene is TRBV9, the J gene TRBJ2-3, with 8 bases that match TRBD1. The CDR3 sequence is 14 residues long. Trimming removed 4 bases from V and 4 bases from J; junction bases left unmatched: 5. Germline CDR1 SGDLS, CDR2 YYNGEE.

CDR3 DNA sequence: TGTGCCAGTAGTACGACCGGGACAGCTTCCTACGAGCAGTACTTC. Translation: CASSTTGTASYEQYF. The chain couples TRBV19 to TRBJ2-7; 7 positions agree with TRBD1. There are 15 residues in the CDR3. Germline CDR1 and CDR2: LNHDA and SQIVND (reference sequence). V shed 4 bases and J 1 base; nucleotides not matched to a gene: 7.

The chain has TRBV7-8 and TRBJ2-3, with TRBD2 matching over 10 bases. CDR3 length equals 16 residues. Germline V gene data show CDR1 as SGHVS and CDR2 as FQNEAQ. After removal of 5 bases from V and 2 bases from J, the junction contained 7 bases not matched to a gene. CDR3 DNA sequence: TGTGCCAGCAGCCTCGAGAGCGGGAGGGTCACAGATACGCAGTATTTT. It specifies CASSLESGRVTDTQYF.

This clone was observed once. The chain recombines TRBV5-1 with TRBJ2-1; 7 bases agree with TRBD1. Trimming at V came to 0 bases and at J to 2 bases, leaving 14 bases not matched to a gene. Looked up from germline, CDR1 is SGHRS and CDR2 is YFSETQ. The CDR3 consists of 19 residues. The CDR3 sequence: CASSLVMGRGHIPYNEQFF. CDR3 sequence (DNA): TGCGCCAGCAGCTTGGTTATGGGAAGGGGGCACATCCCCTACAATGAGCAGTTCTTC. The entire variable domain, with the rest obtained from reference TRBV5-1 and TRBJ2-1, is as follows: KAGVTQTPRYLIKTRGQQVTLSCSPISGHRSVSWYQQTPGQGLQFLFEYFSETQRNKGNFPGRFSGRQFSNSRSEMNVSTLELGDSALYLCASSLVMGRGHIPYNEQFFGPGTRLTVL.

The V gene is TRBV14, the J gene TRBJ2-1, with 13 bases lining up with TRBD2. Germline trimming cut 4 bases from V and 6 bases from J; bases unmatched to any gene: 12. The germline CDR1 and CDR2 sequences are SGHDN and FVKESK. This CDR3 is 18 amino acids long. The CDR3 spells CASSLGLAGVYPRNEQFF. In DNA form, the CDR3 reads TGTGCCAGCAGCCTCGGACTAGCGGGAGTATATCCCCGCAATGAGCAGTTCTTC.

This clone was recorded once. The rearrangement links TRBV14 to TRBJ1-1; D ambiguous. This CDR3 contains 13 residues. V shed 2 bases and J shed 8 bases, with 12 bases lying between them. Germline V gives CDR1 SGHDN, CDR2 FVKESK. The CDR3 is CASSQHGVKEAFF. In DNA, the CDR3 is TGTGCCAGCAGCCAACACGGGGTGAAAGAAGCTTTCTTT. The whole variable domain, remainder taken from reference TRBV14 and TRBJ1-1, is EAGVTQFPSHSVIEKGQTVTLRCDPISGHDNLYWYRRVMGKEIKFLLHFVKESKQDESGMPNNRFLAERTGGTYSTLKVQPAELEDSGVYFCASSQHGVKEAFFGQGTRLTVV.

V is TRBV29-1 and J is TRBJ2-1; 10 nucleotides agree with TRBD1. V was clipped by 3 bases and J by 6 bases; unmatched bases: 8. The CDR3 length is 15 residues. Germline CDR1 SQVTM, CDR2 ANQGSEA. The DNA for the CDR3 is TGCAGCGTTGATTTCCGGGACAGGGGAGGCAATGAGCAGTTCTTC. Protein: CSVDFRDRGGNEQFF.

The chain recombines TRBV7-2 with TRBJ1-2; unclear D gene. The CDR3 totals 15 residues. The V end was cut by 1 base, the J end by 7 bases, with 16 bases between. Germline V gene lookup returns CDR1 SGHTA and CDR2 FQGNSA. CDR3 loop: CASSLVASPGFGYTF. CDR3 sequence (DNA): TGTGCCAGCAGCTTAGTTGCCTCCCCCGGGTTTGGCTACACCTTC. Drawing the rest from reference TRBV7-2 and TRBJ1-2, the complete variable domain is GAGVSQSPSNKVTEKGKDVELRCDPISGHTALYWYRQSLGQGLEFLIYFQGNSAPDKSGLPSDRFSAERTGGSVSTLTIQRTQQEDSAVYLCASSLVASPGFGYTFGSGTRLTVV.

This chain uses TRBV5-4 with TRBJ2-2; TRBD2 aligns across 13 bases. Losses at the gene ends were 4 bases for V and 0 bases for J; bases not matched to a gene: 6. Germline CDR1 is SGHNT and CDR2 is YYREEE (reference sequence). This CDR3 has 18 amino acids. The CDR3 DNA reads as TGTGCCAGCAGCCAGGGACTAGCGGGACACTCGAACACCGGGGAGCTGTTTTTT. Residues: CASSQGLAGHSNTGELFF.

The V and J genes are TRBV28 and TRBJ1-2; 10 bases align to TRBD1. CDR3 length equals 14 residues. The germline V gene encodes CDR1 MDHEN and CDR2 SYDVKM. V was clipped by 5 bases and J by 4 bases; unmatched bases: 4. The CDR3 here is CASSTGTGVYGYTF. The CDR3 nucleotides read TGTGCCAGCAGTACCGGGACAGGGGTCTATGGCTACACCTTC.

CDR3 nucleotide sequence: TGCGCCAGCAGCCAAGTACCTAGCGGGAGGGATGAGCAGTTCTTC. It specifies CASSQVPSGRDEQFF. The genes are TRBV4-1 and TRBJ2-1, with 12 bases matching TRBD2. Germline V gene sequence: CDR1 MGHRA, CDR2 YSYEKL. The CDR3 has 15 amino acids. With V trimmed by 1 base and J by 8 bases, 3 bases remained unmatched.